The rows below give T cell receptor beta chains drawn from one sample of a study of a mutant IDH1 vaccine in newly diagnosed glioma. For these receptors, no antigen is known. Generated by immunoSEQ multiplex PCR, the TCRdb table keeps only in-frame clones and is missing some. Found here are under 40,000 clones, roughly 80% of them singletons; the top ten hold less than 20%. The sample consisted of PBMCs, taken from a glioma patient whose treatment included an IDH1 peptide vaccine. The receptor source for this set is a young man with glioma. Each CDR3 is given with its conserved first and last residue. A D gene is named only where the DNA matches it firmly. Rows give clone size only sometimes, using once, few, many, or a class for an expanded clone.

v_gene	d_gene	abundance	j_gene	CDR3nt	CDR3aa
TRBV29-1	.	.	TRBJ2-3	TGCAGTTCCCGAGGGGAGAGCACAGATACGCAGTATTTT	CSSRGESTDTQYF
TRBV5-6	.	.	TRBJ1-1	TGTGCCAGCACCTACGCGGGTGGGGCTGAAGCTTTCTTT	CASTYAGGAEAFF
TRBV29-1	.	.	TRBJ1-2	TGCAGCGTTGAGGGAGGGGACTACACCTTC	CSVEGGDYTF
TRBV2	TRBD1	.	TRBJ2-2	TGTGCCAGCAGTGAAAGGGACAGGGGGCTCACCGGGGAGCTGTTTTTT	CASSERDRGLTGELFF
TRBV4-1	.	.	TRBJ1-3	TGCGCCAGCAGCCCAGTGGGCAGTTTTGGAAACACCATATATTTT	CASSPVGSFGNTIYF
TRBV27	.	.	TRBJ1-1	TGTGCCAGCAGCCCCGACGGGGGGGGGACTGAAGCTTTCTTT	CASSPDGGGTEAFF
TRBV27	.	.	TRBJ1-1	TGTGCCAGCAGTTTAAACCCCTACAGGGAAGGAGCGGACACTGAAGCTTTCTTT	CASSLNPYREGADTEAFF
TRBV5-1	.	once	TRBJ2-5	TGCGCCAGCAGCCCCAATATCAGGGTCTCACAAGAGACCCAGTACTTC	CASSPNIRVSQETQYF
TRBV9	.	.	TRBJ2-1	TGTGCCAGCAGCGTAACACCCCAGAATGAGCAGTTCTTC	CASSVTPQNEQFF
TRBV30	.	once	TRBJ1-2	TGTGCCTGGAGTGTAAACCGATGGACAGCCACCCTTAACTATGGCTACACCTTC	CAWSVNRWTATLNYGYTF